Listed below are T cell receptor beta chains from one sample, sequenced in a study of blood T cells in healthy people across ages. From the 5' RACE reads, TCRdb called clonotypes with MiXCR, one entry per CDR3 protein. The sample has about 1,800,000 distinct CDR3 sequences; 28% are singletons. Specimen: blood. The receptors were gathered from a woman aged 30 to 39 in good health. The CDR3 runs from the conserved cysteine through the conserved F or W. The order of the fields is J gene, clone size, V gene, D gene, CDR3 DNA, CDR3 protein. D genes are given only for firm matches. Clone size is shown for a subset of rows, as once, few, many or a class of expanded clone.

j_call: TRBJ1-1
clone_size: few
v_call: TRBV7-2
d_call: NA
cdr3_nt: TGTGCCAGCAGCCTACCTAGGGGGTACACTGAAGCTTTCTTT
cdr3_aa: CASSLPRGYTEAFF

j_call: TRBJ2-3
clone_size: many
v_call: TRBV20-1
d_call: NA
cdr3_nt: TGCAGTGCTAGAGATTTCAGATCGGCCGGAGGCACAGATACGCAGTATTTT
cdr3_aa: CSARDFRSAGGTDTQYF

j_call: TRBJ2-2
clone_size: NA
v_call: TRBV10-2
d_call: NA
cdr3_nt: TGCGCCAGCAGCCCTGATGGGGTGTCCGGGGAGCTGTTTTTT
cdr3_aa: CASSPDGVSGELFF

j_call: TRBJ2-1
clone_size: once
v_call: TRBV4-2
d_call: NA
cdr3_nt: TGTGCCAGCAGCCATGATTACTTTGATTCCTACAATGAGCAGTTCTTC
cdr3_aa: CASSHDYFDSYNEQFF

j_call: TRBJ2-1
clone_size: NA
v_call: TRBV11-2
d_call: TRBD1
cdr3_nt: TGTGCCAGCAGCTTAGTAGGACAGGGCGCCAACAATGAGCAGTTCTTC
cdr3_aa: CASSLVGQGANNEQFF

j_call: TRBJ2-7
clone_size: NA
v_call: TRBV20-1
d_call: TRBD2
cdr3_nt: TGCAAGTCGGGAGGGCCAAGGAATGAGCAGTACTTC
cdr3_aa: CKSGGPRNEQYF

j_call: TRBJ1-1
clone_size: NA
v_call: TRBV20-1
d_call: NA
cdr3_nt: TGCAGTGTTAGAGATCCCCCGAACACTGAAGCTTTCTTT
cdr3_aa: CSVRDPPNTEAFF

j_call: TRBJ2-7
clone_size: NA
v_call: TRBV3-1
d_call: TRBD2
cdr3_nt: TGTGCCAGCGGCCTTCCGGGACTAGCGTTGTACGAGCAGTACTTC
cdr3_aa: CASGLPGLALYEQYF

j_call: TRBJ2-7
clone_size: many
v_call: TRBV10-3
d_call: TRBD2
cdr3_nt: TGTGCCATCAGTTATAGCGGGAGCAGACACGAGCAGTACTTC
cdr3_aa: CAISYSGSRHEQYF

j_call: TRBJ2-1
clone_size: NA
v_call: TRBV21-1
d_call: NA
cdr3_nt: TGTGCCAGCAGCAAGGCTGATGAAGCCGATGAGCAGTTCTTC
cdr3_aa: CASSKADEADEQFF

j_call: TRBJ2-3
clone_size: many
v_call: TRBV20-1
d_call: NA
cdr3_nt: TGCAGTGCTCTGAGACGAGATACGCAGTATTTT
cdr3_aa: CSALRRDTQYF

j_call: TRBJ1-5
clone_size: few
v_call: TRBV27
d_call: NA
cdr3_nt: TGTGCCAGCTCTCTGGACGGGCTCGTGAGCAATCAGCCCCAGCATTTT
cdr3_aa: CASSLDGLVSNQPQHF

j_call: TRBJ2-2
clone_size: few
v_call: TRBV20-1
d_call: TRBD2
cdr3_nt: TGCAGTGCTCGAGAGACTAGCGGGAGTTTTACCGGGGAGCTGTTTTTT
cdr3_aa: CSARETSGSFTGELFF

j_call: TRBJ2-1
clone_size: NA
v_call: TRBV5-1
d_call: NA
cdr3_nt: TGCGCCTGTGAAAAGGAGGGTTCCCAAGACTACAATGAGCAGTTCTTC
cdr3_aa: CACEKEGSQDYNEQFF

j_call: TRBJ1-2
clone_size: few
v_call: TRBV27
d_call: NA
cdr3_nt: TGTGCCGCGGGGGGAGAAAATAACTATGGCTACACCTTC
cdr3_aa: CAAGGENNYGYTF

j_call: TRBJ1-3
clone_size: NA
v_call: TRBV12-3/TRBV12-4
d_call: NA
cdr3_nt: TGTGCCAGCAGCAGAGGGACGGAGGTTTCTGGAAACACCATATATTTT
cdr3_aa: CASSRGTEVSGNTIYF

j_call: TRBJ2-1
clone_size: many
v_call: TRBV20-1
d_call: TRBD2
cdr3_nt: TGCAGTGCTGGACTTCAGGGACTAGCGGGGCGGGGAGAGCAGTTCTTC
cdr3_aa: CSAGLQGLAGRGEQFF

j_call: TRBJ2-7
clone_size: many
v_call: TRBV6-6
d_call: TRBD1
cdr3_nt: TGTGCCAGCAGGACGGGACAGATGACCTACGAGCAGTACTTC
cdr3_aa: CASRTGQMTYEQYF

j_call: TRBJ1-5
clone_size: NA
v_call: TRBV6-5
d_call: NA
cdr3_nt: TGTGCCGCAAGGACGGGAAATAGCAATCAGCCCCAGCATTTT
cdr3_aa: CAARTGNSNQPQHF

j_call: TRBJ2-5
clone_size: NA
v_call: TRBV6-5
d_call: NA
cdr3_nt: TGTGCCAGCAGGCCAACGTCGGGGTGGGGGCAAAAGACCCAGTACTTC
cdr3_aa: CASRPTSGWGQKTQYF

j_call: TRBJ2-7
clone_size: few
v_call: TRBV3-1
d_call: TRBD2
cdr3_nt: TGTGCCAGCAGCCCACTGGGGGGGGACCTCTACGAGCAGTACTTC
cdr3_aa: CASSPLGGDLYEQYF

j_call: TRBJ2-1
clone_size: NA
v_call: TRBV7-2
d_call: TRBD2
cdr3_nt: TGTGCCAGCAGCCCCTCTAGCGGGAGGATCATGACAAACAATGAGCAGTTCTTC
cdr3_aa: CASSPSSGRIMTNNEQFF

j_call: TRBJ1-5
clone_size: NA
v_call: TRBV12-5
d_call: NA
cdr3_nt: TGTGCTAGTGGCCGGGGAGGAGATGGGCAGCCCCAGCATTTT
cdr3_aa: CASGRGGDGQPQHF

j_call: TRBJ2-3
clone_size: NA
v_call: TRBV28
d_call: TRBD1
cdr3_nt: TGTGCCAGCAGAAGCCCGACAGGGGTCGGGGCAGATACGCAGTATTTT
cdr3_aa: CASRSPTGVGADTQYF

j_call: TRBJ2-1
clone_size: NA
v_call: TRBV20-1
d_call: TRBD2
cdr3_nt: TGCAGCGCTAGTACCCAGTCGGGGACTAGCGGGAGGTCCCACAATGAGCAGTTCTTC
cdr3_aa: CSASTQSGTSGRSHNEQFF

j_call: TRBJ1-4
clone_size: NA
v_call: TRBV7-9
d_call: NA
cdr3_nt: TGTGCCAGCAGTCGGCAGGGGACCGGCGCCCGAGAAAAACTGTTTTTT
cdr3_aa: CASSRQGTGAREKLFF

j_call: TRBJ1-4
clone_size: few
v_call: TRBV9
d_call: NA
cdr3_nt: TGTGCCAGCACCCTTCCCTGCAAACTGTTTTTT
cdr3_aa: CASTLPCKLFF

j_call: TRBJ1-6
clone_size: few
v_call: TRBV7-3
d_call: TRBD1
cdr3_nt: TGTGCCAGCAGTTTTGGACAGGGGACACCCCTCCACTTT
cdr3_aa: CASSFGQGTPLHF

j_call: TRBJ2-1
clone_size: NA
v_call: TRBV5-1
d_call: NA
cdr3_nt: TGCGCCAGCAGCCCCGTAGGCGTGGATGAGCAGTTCTTC
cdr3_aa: CASSPVGVDEQFF

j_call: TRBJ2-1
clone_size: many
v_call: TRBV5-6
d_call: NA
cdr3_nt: TGTGCCAGCAGCTTTCAGGCATACAATGAGCAGTTCTTC
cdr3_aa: CASSFQAYNEQFF

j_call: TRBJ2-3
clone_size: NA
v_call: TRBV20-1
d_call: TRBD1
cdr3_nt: TGCAGTGCCCGACAGGGATCAAGCACAGATACGCAGTATTTT
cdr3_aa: CSARQGSSTDTQYF

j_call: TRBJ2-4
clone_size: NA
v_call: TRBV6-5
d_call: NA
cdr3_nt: TGTGCCAGCAAGGGGGACAACCTAGAGGCGTACTTC
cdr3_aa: CASKGDNLEAYF

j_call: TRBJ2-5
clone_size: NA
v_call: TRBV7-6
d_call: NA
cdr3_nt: TGTGCCAGCAGTGAAGTGGTGCAAGAGACCCAGTACTTC
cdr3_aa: CASSEVVQETQYF

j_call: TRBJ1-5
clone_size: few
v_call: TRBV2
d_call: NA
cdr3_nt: TGTGCCAGCAGGGGCGGGGGGCACCCGAATCAGCCCCAGCATTTT
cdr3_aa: CASRGGGHPNQPQHF

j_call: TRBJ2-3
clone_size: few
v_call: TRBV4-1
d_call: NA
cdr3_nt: TGCGCCAGCAGCCAAATGGGAGATACGCAGTATTTT
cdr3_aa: CASSQMGDTQYF

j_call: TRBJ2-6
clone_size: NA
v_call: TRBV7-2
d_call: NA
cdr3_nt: TGTGCCAGCAGCGCCGGGGGCGCTGGGGCCAACGTCCTGATTTTC
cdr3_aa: CASSAGGAGANVLIF

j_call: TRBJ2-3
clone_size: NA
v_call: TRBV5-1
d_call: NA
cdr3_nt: TGCGCCAGCAGCCCTACGGGGATGGTTGATACGCAGTATTTT
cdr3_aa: CASSPTGMVDTQYF

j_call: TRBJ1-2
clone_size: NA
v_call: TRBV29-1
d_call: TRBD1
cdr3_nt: TGCAGCGTTGAGGATGGGGACAGTGGCTACACCTTC
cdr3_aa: CSVEDGDSGYTF

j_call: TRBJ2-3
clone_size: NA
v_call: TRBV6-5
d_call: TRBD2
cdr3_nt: TGTGCCAGCAGTGGGACTAGCGGGGGGGCTGGTACGCAGTATTTT
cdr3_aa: CASSGTSGGAGTQYF

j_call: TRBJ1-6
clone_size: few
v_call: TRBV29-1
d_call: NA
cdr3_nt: TGCAGCGCCGGGGCAGGGACTCCTAATTCACCCCTCCACTTT
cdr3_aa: CSAGAGTPNSPLHF